The source of this T cell receptor beta chain is a study of blood T cell repertoires in COVID-19. Turning to the study itself: PBMCs, B-cell-depleted T cells, or T cells provided the cDNA or gDNA that made up the material.

The germline CDR1 and CDR2 sequences are LNHNV and YYDKDF (reference sequence). CDR3 size: 15 residues. Trimming removed 5 bases from V and 3 bases from J; junction bases left unmatched: 5. Methods used by the authors: By means of reference gene primer amplification, nucleated cell counts were estimated. Clones were sequenced by immunoSEQ multiplex PCR, and TCRdb holds only the in-frame ones, with some missing. That table is the source of V, J and clone size, and D and trimming were worked out from the DNA. Of over 250,000 clones detected, around four fifths appear once; the ten largest clones hold 7.5% to 10%.

The V call is TRBV15, the J call TRBJ2-5; 11 bases line up with TRBD2. The sequenced sample was peripheral blood. The TCR sequence derives from a woman aged 45-65 years who had recovered from COVID-19. In DNA form, the CDR3 reads TGTGCCACCAGCGGATCGGGACTAGCGGAAGAGACCCAGTACTTC. Translating gives CATSGSGLAEETQYF. Together with reference TRBV15 and TRBJ2-5, the CDR3 gives the full variable domain: DAMVIQNPRYQVTQFGKPVTLSCSQTLNHNVMYWYQQKSSQAPKLLFHYYDKDFNNEADTPDNFQSRRPNTSFCFLDIRSPGLGDTAMYLCATSGSGLAEETQYFGPGTRLLVL.